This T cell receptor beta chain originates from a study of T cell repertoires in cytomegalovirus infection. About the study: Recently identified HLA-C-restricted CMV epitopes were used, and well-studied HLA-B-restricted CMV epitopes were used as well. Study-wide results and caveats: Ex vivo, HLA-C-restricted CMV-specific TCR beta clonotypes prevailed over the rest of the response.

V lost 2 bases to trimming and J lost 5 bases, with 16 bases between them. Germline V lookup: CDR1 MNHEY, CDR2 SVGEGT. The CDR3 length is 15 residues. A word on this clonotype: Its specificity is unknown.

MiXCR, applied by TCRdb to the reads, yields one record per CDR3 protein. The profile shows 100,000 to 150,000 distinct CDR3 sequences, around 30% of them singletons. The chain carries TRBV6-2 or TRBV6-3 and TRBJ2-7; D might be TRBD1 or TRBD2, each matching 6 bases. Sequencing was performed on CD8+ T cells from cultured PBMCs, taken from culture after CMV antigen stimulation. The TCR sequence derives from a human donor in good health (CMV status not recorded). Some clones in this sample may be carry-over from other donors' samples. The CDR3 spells CASSYEGGESNEQYF. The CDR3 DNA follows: TGTGCCAGCAGTTACGAGGGGGGCGAATCCAACGAGCAGTACTTC.